Each of the 20 T cell receptor beta chains below was sequenced from the same sample in a study of cytomegalovirus exposure and HLA in healthy donors. Repertoires were generated with immunoSEQ multiplex PCR, while TCRdb's copy carries only in-frame clones and drops some. The repertoire has 80,000 to 95,000 clones, about 95% of them found once; the top ten carry roughly 1.3%. Sequencing was done on a sample of PBMCs. The receptor set was obtained from a woman aged 18-29 years in good health and CMV-seronegative.

This chain uses TRBV6-5 with TRBJ2-7, with TRBD2 as a possible D gene (6 bases). The CDR3 has 15 amino acids. Deletions cut 6 bases from V and 2 bases from J, with 17 bases between. Per the germline V gene, CDR1 is MNHEY and CDR2 is SVGAGI. The CDR3 reads CASRSGSAGTYEQYF. CDR3 bases: TGTGCCAGCAGGTCGGGTAGCGCGGGGACCTACGAGCAGTACTTC.

V gene TRBV10-3 combines with J gene TRBJ2-1; 9 bases match TRBD2. V shed 7 bases, J shed 0 bases, and the junction held 16 bases outside the gene matches. Germline-derived CDR1 and CDR2 are ENHRY and SYGVKD. The CDR3 has 19 amino acids. CDR3 in amino acids: CAITFDGTSPRGSYNEQFF. Written as DNA, the CDR3 is TGTGCCATCACTTTTGATGGGACTAGCCCAAGAGGCTCCTACAATGAGCAGTTCTTC.

The chain employs TRBV13 and TRBJ1-1, with 7 bases lining up with TRBD1. The germline CDR1 and CDR2 sequences are PRHDT and FYEKMQ (reference sequence). The CDR3 runs 17 residues. V lost 3 bases, J lost 3 bases, and 13 bases stayed unmatched. The CDR3 sequence: CASSFLDRAPRDTEAFF. The CDR3, as DNA: TGTGCCAGCAGCTTTCTTGACAGGGCCCCCAGGGACACTGAAGCTTTCTTT.

The V call is TRBV19, the J call TRBJ1-5, with no clear D. Germline V gene data show CDR1 as LNHDA and CDR2 as SQIVND (reference sequence). The CDR3 has 15 residues. Trimming shortened V by 0 bases and J by 2 bases, and 8 bases separated the two germline ends. The CDR3 sequence is CASSIEQARNQPQHF. CDR3 in DNA: TGTGCCAGTAGTATAGAGCAGGCGCGCAATCAGCCCCAGCATTTT.

The chain couples TRBV7-9 to TRBJ2-2, with 11 bases identical to TRBD2. Germline V lookup: CDR1 SEHNR, CDR2 FQNEAQ (reference sequence). Unmatched junction bases numbered 1, after V lost 1 base and J lost 0 bases. There are 17 residues in the CDR3. Written as DNA, the CDR3 is TGTGCCAGCAGCTTAGGACTAGCGGGATCGAACACCGGGGAGCTGTTTTTT. Amino acid sequence: CASSLGLAGSNTGELFF. Supplemented by reference TRBV7-9 and TRBJ2-2, the full variable domain reads DTGVSQNPRHKITKRGQNVTFRCDPISEHNRLYWYRQTLGQGPEFLTYFQNEAQLEKSRLLSDRFSAERPKGSFSTLEIQRTEQGDSAMYLCASSLGLAGSNTGELFFGEGSRLTVL.

The rearrangement links TRBV7-2 to TRBJ2-5, with 10 bases identical to TRBD1. CDR1 and CDR2 from the germline V gene are SGHTA and FQGNSA. This CDR3 contains 17 residues. The junction had 15 bases not matched to a gene; V was cut back by 4 bases and J by 7 bases. The CDR3 reads CASSSKYSGTGVGTQYF. CDR3 nucleotides: TGTGCCAGCAGCTCCAAATACTCCGGGACAGGGGTAGGGACCCAGTACTTC.

The chain combines TRBV10-3 with TRBJ2-7; tentatively, D is TRBD1 (5 bases). The CDR3 has 13 residues. V was cut by 8 bases and J by 2 bases, with 13 bases left in between. Germline lookup yields CDR1 ENHRY and CDR2 SYGVKD. The CDR3 nucleotides read TGTGCCATCGCGGACACTACTACCTACGAGCAGTACTTC. This translates into CAIADTTTYEQYF.

The genes are TRBV19 and TRBJ2-7, with 7 bases aligning to TRBD1. V lost 5 bases and J lost 2; bases outside the gene matches: 9. The germline CDR1 and CDR2 sequences are LNHDA and SQIVND (reference sequence). The CDR3 has 15 residues. The chain's CDR3 is CASSETGRTAYEQYF. The DNA of the CDR3 is TGTGCCAGTAGTGAGACAGGGAGAACGGCCTACGAGCAGTACTTC.

The chain is built from TRBV19 and TRBJ2-1; 8 bases are a match to TRBD2. CDR1 and CDR2 (germline): LNHDA, SQIVND (reference sequence). The V gene end was trimmed by 9 bases and the J gene end by 7 bases; junction bases not matched to a gene: 11. This CDR3 is built from 14 residues. CDR3 residues: CASSGRTPRNEQFF. CDR3 DNA: TGTGCCAGCAGCGGGAGAACCCCTCGGAATGAGCAGTTCTTC. The variable domain in full, with the rest retrieved from reference TRBV19 and TRBJ2-1, is DGGITQSPKYLFRKEGQNVTLSCEQNLNHDAMYWYRQDPGQGLRLIYYSQIVNDFQKGDIAEGYSVSREKKESFPLTVTSAQKNPTAFYLCASSGRTPRNEQFFGPGTRLTVL.

V usage is TRBV5-1 and J usage is TRBJ2-3, with a possible D match to TRBD2 (6 bases). Deletions cut 0 bases from V and 0 bases from J, with 8 bases between. Germline CDR1 SGHRS, CDR2 YFSETQ. The CDR3 spans 15 residues. This chain's CDR3 is CASSLAGRSTDTQYF. The CDR3 DNA reads TGCGCCAGCAGCTTGGCTGGGAGGAGCACAGATACGCAGTATTTT.

The chain carries TRBV5-1 and TRBJ2-4, with D perhaps matching TRBD2 (6 bases). Trimming took 0 bases from V and 0 from J, leaving 28 bases between them. Germline CDR1 is SGHRS and CDR2 is YFSETQ. CDR3 length: 22 residues. The CDR3 protein is CASSLGGLNSGWANIAKNIQYF. DNA of the CDR3: TGCGCCAGCAGCTTGGGAGGTCTCAATAGCGGTTGGGCTAATATAGCCAAAAACATTCAGTACTTC. Drawing the rest from reference TRBV5-1 and TRBJ2-4, the complete variable domain is KAGVTQTPRYLIKTRGQQVTLSCSPISGHRSVSWYQQTPGQGLQFLFEYFSETQRNKGNFPGRFSGRQFSNSRSEMNVSTLELGDSALYLCASSLGGLNSGWANIAKNIQYFGAGTRLSVL.

V and J are TRBV19 and TRBJ1-4, with a possible D match to TRBD1 (6 bases). In germline, CDR1 is LNHDA, CDR2 SQIVND (reference sequence). The CDR3 has 12 residues. The V end lost 4 bases, the J end lost 6 bases, and 6 bases lay between the germline ends. The CDR3 bases are TGTGCCAGTAGTAACAGGGATGAAAAACTGTTTTTT. Amino acids: CASSNRDEKLFF.

V gene TRBV18 combines with J gene TRBJ2-5; 12 nucleotides agree with TRBD2. The CDR3 sequence is 20 residues long. V lost 0 bases, J lost 2 bases, and 13 bases stayed unmatched. The germline gives CDR1 KGHSH, CDR2 LQKENI. The DNA of the CDR3 is TGTGCCAGCTCACCACCCCTAGGGACAGCGACTAGCGGGAGACAAGAGACCCAGTACTTC. It codes for CASSPPLGTATSGRQETQYF.

This clone was counted a few times. The chain carries TRBV2 and TRBJ1-6, with TRBD1 as a possible D gene (5 bases). Trimming stripped 2 bases from V and 5 bases from J, with 10 bases between. Per the germline V gene, CDR1 is SNHLY and CDR2 is FYNNEI. There are 15 residues in the CDR3. In DNA form, the CDR3 reads TGTGCCAGCAGTGAACCCAGGGTCCATAATTCACCCCTCCACTTT. It specifies CASSEPRVHNSPLHF.

The chain combines TRBV13 with TRBJ2-1; 7 bases line up with TRBD2. In germline, CDR1 is PRHDT, CDR2 FYEKMQ (reference sequence). J gave up 12 bases and V 0 bases, and 11 bases lay outside the gene matches. This CDR3 region has 15 residues. This CDR3 reads CASSLGPGSGIPQFF. Written as DNA, the CDR3 is TGTGCCAGCAGCTTAGGTCCAGGGAGCGGGATTCCGCAGTTCTTC.

The CDR3 spells CASSSRAVYTEAFF. CDR3 bases: TGTGCCAGCAGCTCCAGGGCGGTGTACACTGAAGCTTTCTTT. The chain is built from TRBV5-6 and TRBJ1-1; D may be TRBD1 (5 bases). The V gene's germline CDR1 is SGHDT and CDR2 YYEEEE. Trimming cost V 3 bases and J 3 bases, with 12 bases left between them. The CDR3 is made up of 14 amino acids.

This clone was recorded once. The V call is TRBV9, the J call TRBJ2-6; D gene uncertain. CDR3 length equals 17 residues. V dropped 4 bases and J dropped 0 bases, with 14 bases sitting between them. CDR1 SGDLS and CDR2 YYNGEE come from the germline V gene. The CDR3 bases are TGTGCCAGCAGCCCAAGACTGCACATCTCTGGGGCCAACGTCCTGACTTTC. This sequence encodes CASSPRLHISGANVLTF.

This clone showed up just once. This rearrangement joins TRBV28 to TRBJ2-5; 10 bases agree with TRBD1. Unmatched junction bases numbered 9, after V lost 3 bases and J lost 5 bases. The germline V gene has CDR1 MDHEN and CDR2 SYDVKM. This CDR3 has 16 residues. The CDR3 reads CASSFSPTGGKETQYF. The CDR3 DNA reads as TGTGCCAGCAGTTTTTCCCCGACAGGGGGCAAGGAGACCCAGTACTTC.

The V and J genes are TRBV5-1 and TRBJ1-2; the match to TRBD1 covers 7 bases. This CDR3 is built from 13 residues. V trimming: 5 bases; J trimming: 5 bases; junction bases outside the gene matches: 6. Germline assignment: CDR1 SGHRS and CDR2 YFSETQ. CDR3 DNA: TGCGCCAGCAGTGGGCAGGGGGGATATGGCTACACCTTC. Translating it yields CASSGQGGYGYTF.

The chain links TRBV11-2 to TRBJ1-1, with D possibly being TRBD1 (5 bases). Germline CDR1 SGHAT, CDR2 FQNNGV. V lost 2 bases to trimming and J lost 4 bases, with 11 bases between them. This CDR3 comprises 14 residues. CDR3 amino acids: CASSLPGVVTEAFF. CDR3 in DNA: TGTGCCAGCAGCTTACCGGGGGTCGTCACTGAAGCTTTCTTT.